The 29 T cell receptor beta chains reported below all come from one sample, sequenced in a study of shared clonotypes between healthy human individuals. The assay was immunoSEQ multiplex PCR, and TCRdb's table has in-frame clones only and misses some. The sample shows about 87,000 clones, around half of them seen only once. Sequenced: PBMCs. These receptors were obtained from a woman aged 40 to 55 in good health. Some clones in this sample may be carry-over from other donors' samples.

This clone was counted many times. The chain is built from TRBV29-1 and TRBJ1-2; 7 positions match TRBD1. The V and J ends lost 8 bases and 6 bases, in that order; junction bases with no gene match: 9. This CDR3 contains 12 residues. The germline CDR1 and CDR2 sequences are SQVTM and ANQGSEA. The CDR3 bases are TGCAGCAGTCTTGGACAGGACCATGGCTACACCTTC. As protein: CSSLGQDHGYTF.

This clone was seen ten or more times. J is TRBJ2-5 and V is TRBV25-1; 9 bases are a match to TRBD1. The DNA end favors TRBJ2-7, so the J call may be wrong. Germline V lookup: CDR1 MGHDK, CDR2 SYGVNS. This CDR3 has 14 amino acids. Here the CDR3 DNA reads TGTGCCAGCAGATCCGGGACAGGGAACTACGAGCAGTACTTC. It is translated as CASRSGTGNYEQYF.

The sample holds one count of this clone. This likely stems from a read error, as it lies one base from a far larger clone. The chain is built from TRBV2 and TRBJ1-4; no firm D call. Per germline, CDR1 SNHLY and CDR2 FYNNEI. CDR3 length: 13 residues. The CDR3 is CASNRITNEELFF. CDR3 nucleotide sequence: TGTGCCAGCAACCGGATTACTAATGAAGAACTGTTTTTT.

The chain combines TRBV7-9 with TRBJ2-5; tentatively, D is TRBD1 (6 bases). The V gene's germline CDR1 is SEHNR and CDR2 FQNEAQ (reference sequence). CDR3 length equals 14 residues. The V end lost 5 bases, the J end lost 11 bases, and 21 bases lay between the germline ends. The DNA of the CDR3 is TGTGCCAGCAGCCCTACCGGGACAAGTACCGCGCAGTACTTC. Amino acid sequence: CASSPTGTSTAQYF. The full variable domain, in which reference TRBV7-9 and TRBJ2-5 provide the parts outside the CDR3, is DTGVSQNPRHKITKRGQNVTFRCDPISEHNRLYWYRQTLGQGPEFLTYFQNEAQLEKSRLLSDRFSAERPKGSFSTLEIQRTEQGDSAMYLCASSPTGTSTAQYFGPGTRLLVL.

There are many counts of this clone. This rearrangement joins TRBV19 to TRBJ1-1, with a tentative D call TRBD1 (5 bases). Trimming pared 3 bases from V and 0 bases from J, leaving 11 bases between. There are 15 residues in the CDR3. Germline V lookup: CDR1 LNHDA, CDR2 SQIVND (reference sequence). DNA for the CDR3: TGTGCCAGTAGTATTTCGGGCAGGGTGAACACTGAAGCTTTCTTT. It codes for CASSISGRVNTEAFF.

A remark on this clone: This likely reflects a read error, since a far larger clone is one base away. Within the sample, other DNA sequences also encode this same CDR3. The V and J genes are TRBV27 and TRBJ1-5; TRBD1 agrees at 7 bases. V lost 4 bases, J lost 5 bases, and 8 bases stayed unmatched. Per germline, CDR1 MNHEY and CDR2 SMNVEV (reference sequence). The CDR3 runs to 15 residues. CDR3 amino acids: CASSSQQGLDQPQHF. The CDR3 nucleotides read TGTGCCAGCAGTTCTCAACAGGGGTTGGATCAGCCCCAGCATTTT.

For this clone: A single base is all that separates this from a far larger clone, so a read error is likely. Different DNA sequences within this sample yield the same CDR3. This chain links TRBV30 with TRBJ2-3; D is unclear. Germline V gene data show CDR1 as GTSNPN and CDR2 as SVGIG (reference sequence). V was shortened by 2 bases and J by 0 bases, with 3 bases between the two germline ends. This CDR3 is 12 amino acids long. CDR3 sequence (DNA): TGTGCCTGGAGTTCTAGCACAGATACGCAGTATTTT. Protein: CAWSSSTDTQYF.

A few counts support this clone. This chain links TRBV6-6 with TRBJ2-5; D uncertain. Trimming stripped 7 bases from V and 0 bases from J, with 12 bases between. CDR1 is MNHNY and CDR2 is SVGAGI in the germline V gene (reference sequence). The CDR3 has 14 amino acids. CDR3 region: CASNSVGHQETQYF. Here the CDR3 DNA reads TGTGCCAGCAATTCCGTGGGCCACCAAGAGACCCAGTACTTC.

The chain is built from TRBV7-8 and TRBJ1-1; D call uncertain. This CDR3 has 16 amino acids. V gave up 5 bases and J gave up 1 base, with 17 bases separating them. Germline V gene lookup returns CDR1 SGHVS and CDR2 FQNEAQ. The chain's CDR3 is CASSQRRFLANTEAFF. The CDR3 DNA sequence: TGTGCCAGCAGCCAGAGACGGTTTTTGGCGAACACTGAAGCTTTCTTT. Together with reference TRBV7-8 and TRBJ1-1, the CDR3 gives the full variable domain: GAGVSQSPRYKVAKRGQDVALRCDPISGHVSLFWYQQALGQGPEFLTYFQNEAQLDKSGLPSDRFFAERPEGSVSTLKIQRTQQEDSAVYLCASSQRRFLANTEAFFGQGTRLTVV.

In its sample, this clone was seen many times. The chain links TRBV15 to TRBJ2-3; D may be TRBD2 (6 bases). Germline lookup yields CDR1 LNHNV and CDR2 YYDKDF (reference sequence). V lost 1 base to trimming and J lost 4 bases, with 9 bases between them. The CDR3 runs 14 residues. DNA for the CDR3: TGTGCCACCAGCAGAGGCGGGGATGCAGATACGCAGTATTTT. It is translated as CATSRGGDADTQYF.

This clone has a handful of counts. The rearrangement joins TRBV30 to TRBJ2-7; possibly TRBD2 for D (5 bases). The V end lost 5 bases, the J end lost 4 bases, and 9 bases lay between the germline ends. Germline assignment: CDR1 GTSNPN and CDR2 SVGIG (reference sequence). This CDR3 contains 11 residues. The CDR3 DNA reads TGTGCCTGGGGCGGGCCTTACGAGCAGTACTTC. This codes for CAWGGPYEQYF.

The chain uses TRBV4-1 and TRBJ1-5, with D hard to call. This CDR3 has 14 amino acids. Germline-derived CDR1 and CDR2 are MGHRA and YSYEKL. Trimming removed 0 bases from V and 4 bases from J, with 7 bases in between. The CDR3 DNA is TGCGCCAGCAGCCAAGATCAGTTTAATCAGCCCCAGCATTTT. The encoded protein is CASSQDQFNQPQHF.

The gene calls are TRBV20-1 and TRBJ2-3; weak D call: TRBD1 (5 bases). V was pared by 0 bases and J by 9 bases, with 7 bases between. Germline CDR1 and CDR2: DFQATT and SNEGSKA (reference sequence). The CDR3 extends over 11 amino acids. The CDR3 here is CSAREGQTQYF. The CDR3 coding sequence is TGCAGTGCTAGAGAGGGGCAGACGCAGTATTTT.

This clone appeared a few times. The chain couples TRBV11-1 to TRBJ2-4, with 8 bases lining up with TRBD1. V lost 0 bases and J lost 13; bases outside the gene matches: 8. This CDR3 comprises 14 residues. Germline V gene sequence: CDR1 SGHAT, CDR2 FQDESV (reference sequence). The CDR3 loop is CASSLASGTGQQYF. The CDR3 nucleotides are TGTGCCAGCAGCTTAGCCTCCGGGACAGGACAACAGTACTTC.

Concerning this clone: This may stem from a read error, because a much larger clone lies one nucleotide away. The CDR3 coding sequence is TGTGCCAGCAGTGGACTAGCGGGAGGCACAGATACGCGGTATTTT. Translating gives CASSGLAGGTDTRYF. The chain recombines TRBV6-4 with TRBJ2-3; 13 positions agree with TRBD2. The V gene's germline CDR1 is MRHNA and CDR2 SNTAGT. The CDR3 spans 15 residues.

This chain links TRBV7-9 with TRBJ2-1; tentatively, D is TRBD1 (6 bases). From germline, CDR1 is SEHNR and CDR2 FQNEAQ (reference sequence). This CDR3 comprises 14 residues. Trimming left V 5 bases short and J 4 bases short, with 12 bases between. CDR3 sequence: CASSISGTYNEQFF. CDR3 in DNA: TGTGCCAGCAGCATCTCCGGGACATACAATGAGCAGTTCTTC. Drawing the rest from reference TRBV7-9 and TRBJ2-1, the complete variable domain is DTGVSQNPRHKITKRGQNVTFRCDPISEHNRLYWYRQTLGQGPEFLTYFQNEAQLEKSRLLSDRFSAERPKGSFSTLEIQRTEQGDSAMYLCASSISGTYNEQFFGPGTRLTVL.

This clone was observed a single time. It is likely a read error: a sequence one base away is far more abundant. This rearrangement joins TRBV7-2 to TRBJ2-1; 14 positions match TRBD2. The CDR3 extends over 15 amino acids. The junction had 4 bases not matched to a gene; V was cut back by 5 bases and J by 7 bases. Germline-derived CDR1 and CDR2 are SGHTA and FQGNSA. CDR3 DNA: TGTGCCAGCAGCCCGGGACTAGCGGGAGAGAATGAGCAGTTCTTC. Its protein product is CASSPGLAGENEQFF. The full variable domain, with the rest looked up from reference TRBV7-2 and TRBJ2-1, is GAGVSQSPSNKVTEKGKDVELRCDPISGHTALYWYRQSLGQGLEFLIYFQGNSAPDKSGLPSDRFSAERTGGSVSTLTIQRTQQEDSAVYLCASSPGLAGENEQFFGPGTRLTVL.

This clone was observed a few times. V gene TRBV29-1 combines with J gene TRBJ2-5; D may correspond to TRBD1 or TRBD2 (5 bases each). Trimming cost V 4 bases and J 5 bases, with 11 bases left between them. Germline V CDR1 and CDR2: SQVTM, ANQGSEA. The CDR3 covers 12 residues. In nucleotides, the CDR3 is TGCAGCGTTGGGGACCGGTGGGAGACCCAGTACTTC. Residues: CSVGDRWETQYF.

This clone was found a few times. The rearrangement links TRBV30 to TRBJ2-5, with D perhaps being TRBD1 or TRBD2 (6 bases each). The germline V gene encodes CDR1 GTSNPN and CDR2 SVGIG (reference sequence). The length of the CDR3 is 14 residues. V shed 2 bases and J shed 1 base, with 11 bases lying between them. CDR3 sequence (DNA): TGTGCCTGGAGTCGGAAGGGGGGCCAAGAGACCCAGTACTTC. This codes for CAWSRKGGQETQYF. The full variable domain, completed using reference TRBV30 and TRBJ2-5, is SQTIHQWPATLVQPVGSPLSLECTVEGTSNPNLYWYRQAAGRGLQLLFYSVGIGQISSEVPQNLSASRPQDRQFILSSKKLLLSDSGFYLCAWSRKGGQETQYFGPGTRLLVL.

In its sample, this clone was seen a few times. The chain is built from TRBV18 and TRBJ2-3; 8 nucleotides align to TRBD1. The length of the CDR3 is 14 residues. The V gene end was trimmed by 3 bases and the J gene end by 4 bases; junction bases not matched to a gene: 3. The germline V gene encodes CDR1 KGHSH and CDR2 LQKENI. The chain's CDR3 is CASSPDRVPDTQYF. Written as DNA, the CDR3 is TGTGCCAGCTCACCGGACAGGGTTCCAGATACGCAGTATTTT.

This clone was detected only a few times. This chain uses TRBV4-3 with TRBJ2-1; the D gene is possibly TRBD2 (6 bases). Between the trimmed V and J ends, which lost 3 bases and 8 bases, there was a span of 14 bases. This CDR3 has 14 residues. Germline V gene data show CDR1 as LGHNA and CDR2 as YSLEER. CDR3 sequence: CASSQALGDYEQFF. The CDR3 region has the DNA TGCGCCAGCAGCCAGGCCCTGGGGGACTATGAGCAGTTCTTC.

The chain couples TRBV5-6 to TRBJ1-2; no reliable D call. Germline V lookup: CDR1 SGHDT, CDR2 YYEEEE. The CDR3 loop spans 11 amino acids. The ends were cut back, 3 bases at V and 5 bases at J, with 5 bases in the middle. The CDR3 DNA is TGTGCCAGCAGCTCAGATTATGGCTACACCTTC. This translates into CASSSDYGYTF. Full variable domain (missing parts from reference TRBV5-6 and TRBJ1-2): DAGVTQSPTHLIKTRGQQVTLRCSPKSGHDTVSWYQQALGQGPQFIFQYYEEEERQRGNFPDRFSGHQFPNYSSELNVNALLLGDSALYLCASSSDYGYTFGSGTRLTVV.

The rearrangement uses TRBV6-6 and TRBJ1-2, with 8 bases fitting TRBD1. Losses at the gene ends were 6 bases for V and 3 bases for J; bases not matched to a gene: 6. Germline CDR1 MNHNY, CDR2 SVGAGI (reference sequence). The length of the CDR3 is 14 residues. CDR3 protein: CASRSDRGYYGYTF. CDR3 sequence (DNA): TGTGCCAGCAGGTCCGACAGGGGCTACTATGGCTACACCTTC.

Many counts were recorded for this clone. The gene calls are TRBV5-1 and TRBJ2-7; D is possibly TRBD2 (6 bases). This CDR3 has 14 residues. Germline V gene data show CDR1 as SGHRS and CDR2 as YFSETQ. Trimming took off 3 bases at V and 7 bases at J, with 17 bases between the two ends. The CDR3 here is CASSWLLASGEQYF. CDR3 sequence (DNA): TGCGCCAGCAGCTGGTTACTAGCTTCTGGGGAGCAGTACTTC. Looking up the rest from reference TRBV5-1 and TRBJ2-7 gives the full variable domain: KAGVTQTPRYLIKTRGQQVTLSCSPISGHRSVSWYQQTPGQGLQFLFEYFSETQRNKGNFPGRFSGRQFSNSRSEMNVSTLELGDSALYLCASSWLLASGEQYFGPGTRLTVT.

This clone was observed many times. V and J are TRBV18 and TRBJ2-5; weak D call: TRBD1 (5 bases). This CDR3 contains 13 residues. From germline, CDR1 is KGHSH and CDR2 LQKENI. Between the trimmed V and J ends, which lost 4 bases and 2 bases, there was a span of 8 bases. The CDR3 DNA sequence: TGTGCCAGCTCACTGACAGAGCAAGAGACCCAGTACTTC. Its protein is CASSLTEQETQYF.

The table lists this clone with many counts. The same CDR3 can be traced to other DNA sequences in this sample. V gene TRBV7-2 combines with J gene TRBJ2-2, with D unresolved. This CDR3 contains 15 residues. Germline CDR1 SGHTA, CDR2 FQGNSA. V lost 4 bases, J lost 2 bases, and 11 bases lay in between. The CDR3 loop reads CASSSNNINTGELFF. The CDR3, as DNA: TGTGCCAGCAGCTCGAATAACATTAACACCGGGGAGCTGTTTTTT.

The sample holds many counts of this clone. J is TRBJ2-7 and V is TRBV13, with D perhaps matching TRBD2 (6 bases). Trimming stripped 3 bases from V and 6 bases from J, with 12 bases between. The CDR3 sequence is 13 residues long. The germline CDR1 and CDR2 sequences are PRHDT and FYEKMQ (reference sequence). The CDR3 is CASSLTGTREQYF. In DNA form, the CDR3 reads TGTGCCAGCAGCTTGACGGGGACTCGCGAGCAGTACTTC.

This clone was seen only once. This rearrangement joins TRBV28 to TRBJ1-2; D unclear. The V gene's germline CDR1 is MDHEN and CDR2 SYDVKM. This CDR3 has 13 residues. V lost 3 bases and J lost 2, with 7 bases in between. The CDR3 reads CASSFLGNYGYTF. The CDR3 DNA follows: TGTGCCAGCAGTTTTCTGGGGAACTATGGCTACACCTTC.

This clone was found a few times. The CDR3 DNA reads TGTGCCAGCCTGGACACCAGCTCCTACGAGCAGTACTTC. This encodes CASLDTSSYEQYF. The V call is TRBV28, the J call TRBJ2-7, with D possibly being TRBD1 (5 bases). The CDR3 is made up of 13 amino acids. Germline CDR1 reads MDHEN; CDR2 reads SYDVKM. V lost 8 bases to trimming and J lost 0 bases, with 11 bases between them.